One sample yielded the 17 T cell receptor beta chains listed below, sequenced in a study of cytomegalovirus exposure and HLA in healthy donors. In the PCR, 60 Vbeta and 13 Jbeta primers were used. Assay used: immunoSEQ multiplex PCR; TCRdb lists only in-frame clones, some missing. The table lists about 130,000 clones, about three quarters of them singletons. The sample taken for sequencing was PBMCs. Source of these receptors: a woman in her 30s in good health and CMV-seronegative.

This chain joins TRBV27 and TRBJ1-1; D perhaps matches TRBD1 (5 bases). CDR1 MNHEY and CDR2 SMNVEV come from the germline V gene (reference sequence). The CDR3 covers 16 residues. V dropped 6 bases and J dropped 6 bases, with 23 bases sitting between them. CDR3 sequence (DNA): TGTGCCAGCAGCCCGATCGACGGCAGGGCTTTATCTGAAGCTTTCTTT. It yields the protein CASSPIDGRALSEAFF.

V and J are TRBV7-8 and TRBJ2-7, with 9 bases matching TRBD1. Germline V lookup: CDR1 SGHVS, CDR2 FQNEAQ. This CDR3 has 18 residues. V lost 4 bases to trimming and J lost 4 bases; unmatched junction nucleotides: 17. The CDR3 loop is CASSSPLSLGQGVYEQYF. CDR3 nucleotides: TGTGCCAGCAGCTCTCCACTTAGCCTGGGACAGGGTGTATACGAGCAGTACTTC. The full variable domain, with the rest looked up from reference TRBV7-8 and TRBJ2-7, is GAGVSQSPRYKVAKRGQDVALRCDPISGHVSLFWYQQALGQGPEFLTYFQNEAQLDKSGLPSDRFFAERPEGSVSTLKIQRTQQEDSAVYLCASSSPLSLGQGVYEQYFGPGTRLTVT.

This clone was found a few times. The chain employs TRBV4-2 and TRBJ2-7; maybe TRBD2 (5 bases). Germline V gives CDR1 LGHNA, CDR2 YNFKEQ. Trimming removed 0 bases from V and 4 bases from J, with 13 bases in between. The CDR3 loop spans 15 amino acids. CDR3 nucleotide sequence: TGTGCCAGCAGCCAAGAGTCTAGCCGGATATACGAGCAGTACTTC. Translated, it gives CASSQESSRIYEQYF.

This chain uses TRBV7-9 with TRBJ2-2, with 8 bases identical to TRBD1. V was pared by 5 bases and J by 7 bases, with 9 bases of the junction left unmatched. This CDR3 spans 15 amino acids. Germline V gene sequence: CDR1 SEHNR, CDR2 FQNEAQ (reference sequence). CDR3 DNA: TGTGCCAGCAGCCACCAGGGACAGGTCGGCGGGGAGCTGTTTTTT. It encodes CASSHQGQVGGELFF.

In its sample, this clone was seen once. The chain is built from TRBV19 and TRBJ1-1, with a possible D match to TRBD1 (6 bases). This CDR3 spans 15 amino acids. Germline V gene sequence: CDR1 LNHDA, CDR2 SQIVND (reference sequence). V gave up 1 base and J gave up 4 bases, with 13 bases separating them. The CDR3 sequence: CASSIASRGRTEAFF. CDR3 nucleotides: TGTGCCAGTAGTATAGCGAGCAGGGGACGCACTGAAGCTTTCTTT.

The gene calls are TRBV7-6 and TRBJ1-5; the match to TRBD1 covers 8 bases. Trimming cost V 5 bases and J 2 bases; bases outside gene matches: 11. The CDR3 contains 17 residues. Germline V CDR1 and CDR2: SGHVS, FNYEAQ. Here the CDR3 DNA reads TGTGCCAGCAGCCCGCAGGCAGGGGGCTTGCGCAATCAGCCCCAGCATTTT. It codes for CASSPQAGGLRNQPQHF.

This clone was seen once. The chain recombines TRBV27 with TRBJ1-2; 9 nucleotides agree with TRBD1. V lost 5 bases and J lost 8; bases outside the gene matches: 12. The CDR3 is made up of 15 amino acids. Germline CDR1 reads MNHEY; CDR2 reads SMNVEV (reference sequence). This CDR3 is CASSIHRGLPFGYTF. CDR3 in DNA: TGTGCCAGCAGTATCCACAGGGGGCTTCCGTTCGGCTACACCTTC.

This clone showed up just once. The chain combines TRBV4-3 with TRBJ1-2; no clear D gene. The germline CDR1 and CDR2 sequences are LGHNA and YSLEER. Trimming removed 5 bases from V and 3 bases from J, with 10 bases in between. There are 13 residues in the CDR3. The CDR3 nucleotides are TGCGCCAGCAGCTCCCAAGGAGACTATGGCTACACCTTC. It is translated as CASSSQGDYGYTF.

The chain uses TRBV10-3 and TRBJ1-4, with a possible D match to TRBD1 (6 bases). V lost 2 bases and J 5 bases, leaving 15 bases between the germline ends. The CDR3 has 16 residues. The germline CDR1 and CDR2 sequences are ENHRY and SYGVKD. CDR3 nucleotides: TGTGCCATCAGTGAGATCTCGGGGGGCCCAAATGAAAAACTGTTTTTT. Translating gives CAISEISGGPNEKLFF.

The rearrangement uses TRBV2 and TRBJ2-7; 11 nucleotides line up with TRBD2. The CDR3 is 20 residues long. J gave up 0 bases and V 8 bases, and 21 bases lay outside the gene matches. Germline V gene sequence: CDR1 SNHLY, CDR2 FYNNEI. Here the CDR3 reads CASGRSRPGTSGSNSYEQYF. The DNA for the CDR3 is TGTGCCAGCGGTCGGTCCAGACCCGGGACTAGCGGTTCTAACTCCTACGAGCAGTACTTC.

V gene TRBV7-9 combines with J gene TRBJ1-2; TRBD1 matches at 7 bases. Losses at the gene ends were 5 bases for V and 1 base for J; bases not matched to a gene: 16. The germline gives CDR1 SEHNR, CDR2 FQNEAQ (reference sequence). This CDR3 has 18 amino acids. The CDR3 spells CASSPISSTGTVNYGYTF. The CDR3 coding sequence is TGTGCCAGCAGCCCAATATCGTCCACCGGGACAGTTAACTATGGCTACACCTTC.

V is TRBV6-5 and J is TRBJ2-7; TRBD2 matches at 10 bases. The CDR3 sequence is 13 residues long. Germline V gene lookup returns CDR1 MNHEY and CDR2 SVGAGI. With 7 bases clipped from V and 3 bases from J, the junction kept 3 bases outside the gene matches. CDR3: CASTRTSGYEQYF. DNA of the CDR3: TGTGCCAGCACCAGGACTAGCGGCTACGAGCAGTACTTC.

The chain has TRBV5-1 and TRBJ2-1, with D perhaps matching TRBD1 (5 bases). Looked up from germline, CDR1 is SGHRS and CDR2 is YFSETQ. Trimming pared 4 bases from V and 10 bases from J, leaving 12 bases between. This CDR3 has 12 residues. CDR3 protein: CASSRQGYEQFF. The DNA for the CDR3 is TGCGCCAGCAGCCGCCAGGGATACGAGCAGTTCTTC.

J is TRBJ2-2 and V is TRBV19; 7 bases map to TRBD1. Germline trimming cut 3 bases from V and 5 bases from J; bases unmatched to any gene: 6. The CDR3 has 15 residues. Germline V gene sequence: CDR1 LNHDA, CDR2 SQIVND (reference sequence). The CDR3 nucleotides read TGTGCCAGTAGTATGAGGCCCAGGGGGACCGGGGAGCTGTTTTTT. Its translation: CASSMRPRGTGELFF. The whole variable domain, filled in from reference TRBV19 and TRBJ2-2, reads DGGITQSPKYLFRKEGQNVTLSCEQNLNHDAMYWYRQDPGQGLRLIYYSQIVNDFQKGDIAEGYSVSREKKESFPLTVTSAQKNPTAFYLCASSMRPRGTGELFFGEGSRLTVL.

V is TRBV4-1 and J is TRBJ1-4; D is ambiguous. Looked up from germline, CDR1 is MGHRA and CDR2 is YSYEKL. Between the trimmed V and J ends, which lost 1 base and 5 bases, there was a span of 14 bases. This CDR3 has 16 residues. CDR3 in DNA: TGCGCCAGCAGCCAAGTGGTCCAGGCTTCAAATGAAAAACTGTTTTTT. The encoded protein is CASSQVVQASNEKLFF.

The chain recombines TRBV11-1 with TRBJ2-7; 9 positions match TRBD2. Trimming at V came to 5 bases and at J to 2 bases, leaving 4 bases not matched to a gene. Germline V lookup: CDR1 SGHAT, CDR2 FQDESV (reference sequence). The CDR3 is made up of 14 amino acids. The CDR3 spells CASSRSGGPYEQYF. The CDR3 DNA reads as TGTGCCAGCAGCCGGAGCGGGGGGCCCTACGAGCAGTACTTC.

As DNA, the CDR3 is TGTGCCAGCGCAGGCTACGCTGAAGCTTTCTTT. It codes for CASAGYAEAFF. J is TRBJ1-1 and V is TRBV6-6; D not certain. The CDR3 totals 11 residues. V lost 8 bases to trimming and J lost 6 bases, with 10 bases between them. Germline V gene lookup returns CDR1 MNHNY and CDR2 SVGAGI (reference sequence).